This T cell receptor beta chain originates from a study of shared clonotypes between healthy human individuals. There are a few counts of this clone. The antigen remains unidentified. The CDR3 contains 15 residues. The V gene's germline CDR1 is MDHEN and CDR2 SYDVKM. Trimming took 6 bases from V and 2 from J, leaving 16 bases between them. Study-wide points: Only blood underwent sampling, and tissue repertoires likely differ.

Only in-frame clones appear in the TCRdb table, and some are missing; sequencing was by immunoSEQ multiplex PCR. The table has about 470,000 clones, 79% seen once. The V gene is TRBV28, the J gene TRBJ2-5; a possible D gene is TRBD2 (6 bases). The sequence was obtained from a woman aged 40 to 49 in good health. Some clones in this sample may be carry-over from other donors' samples. The sequenced sample consisted of PBMCs. The CDR3 spells CASRIPGSRQETQYF. CDR3 DNA sequence: TGTGCCAGCAGGATCCCCGGGAGTAGACAAGAGACCCAGTACTTC.